The source of this TCR beta chain is a study of T-cell memory formation after mild COVID-19. Findings and caveats of the study: For contracting clones, CD4+ ones sat mainly in CM and EM, CD8+ in EMRA.

Germline V gene lookup returns CDR1 ENHRY and CDR2 SYGVKD. V lost 0 bases to trimming and J lost 3 bases; unmatched junction nucleotides: 5. CDR3 size: 16 residues. After 5'RACE with constant-segment primers, TCR alpha and TCR beta cDNA libraries carrying sample barcodes and UMIs were obtained. TCRdb fed the 5' RACE reads into MiXCR, producing one record per CDR3 protein. The table has 200,000 to 250,000 distinct CDR3 sequences, around 30% seen once. This clonotype turned up a few times. The antigen remains undetermined. This sequence originates from an adult woman who had mild COVID-19 (a few samples of this study predate the infection). Cell type and time point are not known. The sample consisted of PBMCs or a T cell subset sorted from them (not recorded which). The chain is built from TRBV10-3 and TRBJ2-1; 7 bases align to TRBD1. The CDR3, as DNA: TGTGCCATCAGTGAGTCTTACGACAGGGACTACAATGAGCAGTTCTTC. Translation: CAISESYDRDYNEQFF.